The 26 T cell receptor beta chains listed next were all sequenced from one sample in a study of T cells in Graves' hyperthyroidism and ophthalmopathy. Amplification of TCR beta CDR3 regions was performed using RNA transcripts as template. HTBI primers were employed in a first-round RT-PCR of the TCR CDR3. TCRdb re-analysed the multiplex PCR reads in MiXCR, keeping a single row per CDR3 protein. This sample has some 800,000 distinct CDR3 sequences, with over 35% found just once. The sequencing sample was made of blood. Receptors were obtained from a young man with Graves' hyperthyroidism.

The rearrangement links TRBV9 to TRBJ2-2; 10 bases line up with TRBD2. The trim removed 0 bases at V and 2 bases at J, leaving 7 bases unmatched. Germline CDR1 is SGDLS and CDR2 is YYNGEE. The CDR3 is 18 amino acids. The CDR3 bases are TGTGCCAGCAGCGTAGATAGTCTAGCGGGAGTTAACACCGGGGAGCTGTTTTTT. Protein product: CASSVDSLAGVNTGELFF.

The V and J genes are TRBV12-3 or TRBV12-4 and TRBJ1-2, with no clear D. The CDR3 has 12 amino acids. Trimming removed 5 bases at V and 8 bases at J, with 12 bases between. DNA for the CDR3: TGTGCCAGCAGTCTACTAGTGGTGGGCTACACCTTC. Translating gives CASSLLVVGYTF.

There are a few counts of this clonotype. The genes are TRBV19 and TRBJ2-7, with D possibly being TRBD1 or TRBD2 (6 bases each). Trimming cost V 5 bases and J 3 bases, with 17 bases left between them. This CDR3 comprises 15 residues. Germline-derived CDR1 and CDR2 are LNHDA and SQIVND (reference sequence). CDR3 amino acids: CASSLGGTPVYEQYF. The CDR3 DNA reads TGTGCCAGTAGTCTTGGCGGGACACCTGTCTACGAGCAGTACTTC.

In this sample, this clonotype turned up a few times. The chain carries TRBV7-9 and TRBJ2-5; 9 bases are shared with TRBD2. Per the germline V gene, CDR1 is SEHNR and CDR2 is FQNEAQ (reference sequence). This CDR3 spans 14 amino acids. V shed 5 bases, J shed 4 bases, and the junction held 5 bases outside the gene matches. The CDR3 DNA reads TGTGCCAGCAGCCAAGCGGGGGGAACAGAGACCCAGTACTTC. Amino acids: CASSQAGGTETQYF.

This clonotype was counted many times. This chain joins TRBV7-3 and TRBJ1-6; D gene unclear. From germline, CDR1 is SGHTA and CDR2 FQGTGA. V was pared by 5 bases and J by 7 bases, with 15 bases between. This CDR3 contains 15 residues. CDR3 DNA sequence: TGTGCCAGCAGCCCGACCCCGCGGATGAATTCACCCCTCCACTTT. It specifies CASSPTPRMNSPLHF.

A few counts support this clonotype. The chain uses TRBV6-5 and TRBJ1-1; weak D call: TRBD1 (5 bases). Germline V CDR1 and CDR2: MNHEY, SVGAGI. The CDR3 is 12 residues long. V shed 8 bases and J shed 3 bases, with 10 bases lying between them. The CDR3 reads CASAMGDTEAFF. CDR3 DNA: TGTGCCAGCGCAATGGGGGACACTGAAGCTTTCTTT.

The chain couples TRBV20-1 to TRBJ2-2; D may be TRBD1 (8 bases). This CDR3 is built from 14 residues. Germline V CDR1 and CDR2: DFQATT, SNEGSKA (reference sequence). Trimming cost V 6 bases and J 11 bases, with 22 bases left between them. CDR3 DNA sequence: TGCAGTGCAAGCACAGGGGGAGGGCCTTTAGAGCTGTTTTTT. This codes for CSASTGGGPLELFF.

The chain has TRBV5-6 and TRBJ2-7; 9 nucleotides agree with TRBD1. The ends lost 0 bases at V and 3 bases at J; junction bases unmatched: 10. This CDR3 comprises 17 residues. Germline V gene sequence: CDR1 SGHDT, CDR2 YYEEEE. The CDR3 spells CASSLDMWEGQGYEQYF. The DNA for the CDR3 is TGTGCCAGCAGCTTGGATATGTGGGAGGGACAGGGCTACGAGCAGTACTTC.

The gene calls are TRBV15 and TRBJ1-6, with D maybe TRBD1 (5 bases). CDR3 length: 17 amino acids. V was clipped by 4 bases and J by 7 bases, with 20 bases between them. Germline CDR1 is LNHNV and CDR2 is YYDKDF (reference sequence). The chain's CDR3 is CATSTGTSYGLNSPLHF. In nucleotides, the CDR3 is TGTGCCACCAGCACCGGGACTTCTTATGGATTGAATTCACCCCTCCACTTT.

This clonotype was counted a few times. The chain uses TRBV7-8 and TRBJ1-1; no reliable D call. V shed 6 bases and J shed 0 bases, with 14 bases lying between them. From germline, CDR1 is SGHVS and CDR2 FQNEAQ. The CDR3 is made up of 15 amino acids. The CDR3: CASSFRSELNTEAFF. CDR3 nucleotide sequence: TGTGCCAGCAGTTTCCGTTCGGAGTTGAACACTGAAGCTTTCTTT.

CDR3 nucleotide sequence: TGCAGTGCCCCAAATCCCGGGACAGGGGGCACTGAAGCTTTCTTT. The encoded protein is CSAPNPGTGGTEAFF. V usage is TRBV20-1 and J usage is TRBJ1-1; 11 nucleotides align to TRBD1. The germline V gene encodes CDR1 DFQATT and CDR2 SNEGSKA (reference sequence). The J segment lost 4 bases and the V segment lost 6 bases, leaving 10 bases of the junction unmatched. There are 15 residues in the CDR3.

In its sample, this clonotype was seen many times. V usage is TRBV19 and J usage is TRBJ1-5; D unresolved. This CDR3 is 12 amino acids long. Germline loops: CDR1 LNHDA, CDR2 SQIVND (reference sequence). Trimming removed 5 bases from V and 5 bases from J, with 7 bases in between. In DNA form, the CDR3 reads TGTGCCAGTAGTGCGACCTATCAGCCCCAGCATTTT. Translating it yields CASSATYQPQHF. Supplemented by reference TRBV19 and TRBJ1-5, the full variable domain reads DGGITQSPKYLFRKEGQNVTLSCEQNLNHDAMYWYRQDPGQGLRLIYYSQIVNDFQKGDIAEGYSVSREKKESFPLTVTSAQKNPTAFYLCASSATYQPQHFGDGTRLSIL.

The rearrangement joins TRBV10-3 to TRBJ1-5; 8 bases map to TRBD1. Per germline, CDR1 ENHRY and CDR2 SYGVKD. J lost 1 base, V lost 10 bases, and 12 bases had no gene match. The CDR3 covers 16 residues. CDR3 region: CASSPLGQGSNQPQHF. Written as DNA, the CDR3 is TGTGCCAGCTCTCCCCTTGGACAGGGAAGCAATCAGCCCCAGCATTTT.

In its sample, this clonotype was seen many times. The V call is TRBV15, the J call TRBJ1-4, with D unclear. The CDR3 has 15 residues. The germline V gene has CDR1 LNHNV and CDR2 YYDKDF (reference sequence). Trimming stripped 0 bases from V and 3 bases from J, with 8 bases between. The DNA for the CDR3 is TGTGCCACCAGCAGAGACGAATGGTCTAATGAAAAACTGTTTTTT. This encodes CATSRDEWSNEKLFF.

This clonotype showed up just a few times. V usage is TRBV20-1 and J usage is TRBJ2-7, with TRBD1 matching 12 bases. J lost 5 bases, V lost 5 bases, and 10 bases had no gene match. The CDR3 is 15 residues long. In germline, CDR1 is DFQATT, CDR2 SNEGSKA (reference sequence). CDR3 protein: CSASRGTGGYNEQYF. The DNA of the CDR3 is TGCAGTGCTTCCCGCGGGACAGGGGGCTACAACGAGCAGTACTTC.

Turning to this clonotype: Relative to the germline gene, one junction end is altered; a read error may explain this. The chain has TRBV29-1 and TRBJ1-1; 8 bases map to TRBD1. The CDR3 consists of 14 residues. Germline V gives CDR1 SQVTM, CDR2 ANQGSEA. CDR3 region: CSVGVDRENTEAFF. CDR3 DNA: TGCAGCGTTGGGGTGGACAGGGAGAACACTGAAGCCTTCTTT.

This clonotype was detected ten times or more. At one end the junction does not follow the germline gene, possibly because of a read error. This chain joins TRBV2 and TRBJ1-1, with a tentative D call TRBD1 (5 bases). This CDR3 spans 12 amino acids. Germline assignment: CDR1 SNHLY and CDR2 FYNNEI. Here the CDR3 reads CASRLGGLPDVF. The CDR3 nucleotides read TGTGCCAGCAGACTGGGGGGACTCCCGGACGTCTTT.

With regard to this clonotype: This may come from a read error, since a much larger clone is one base off. The genes are TRBV20-1 and TRBJ2-7; D is unclear. The CDR3 extends over 11 amino acids. Trimming took off 6 bases at V and 9 bases at J, with 15 bases between the two ends. Germline CDR1 reads DFQATT; CDR2 reads SNEGSKA (reference sequence). The CDR3 sequence: CSANNLDGQYF. CDR3 DNA: TGCAGTGCGAACAATCTCGACGGGCAGTACTTC.

The genes are TRBV7-6 and TRBJ2-2; a possible D gene is TRBD1 (6 bases). V lost 1 base to trimming and J lost 6 bases, with 12 bases between them. The CDR3 totals 15 residues. Germline V gives CDR1 SGHVS, CDR2 FNYEAQ. The CDR3 nucleotides read TGTGCCAGCAGCTTAGAATGGGCAGGGGCCGGGGAGCTGTTTTTT. Translating it yields CASSLEWAGAGELFF.

Ten or more counts support this clonotype. This chain uses TRBV9 with TRBJ1-2, with D unresolved. This CDR3 is 15 amino acids long. Trimming cost V 3 bases and J 0 bases, with 12 bases left between them. Germline-derived CDR1 and CDR2 are SGDLS and YYNGEE. As DNA, the CDR3 is TGTGCCAGCAGCGCCCCCGGGGTAGCTAACTATGGCTACACCTTC. Translation gives CASSAPGVANYGYTF.

The rearrangement links TRBV5-6 to TRBJ2-5; 12 nucleotides match TRBD1. The germline V gene encodes CDR1 SGHDT and CDR2 YYEEEE. After removal of 5 bases from V and 5 bases from J, the junction contained 10 bases not matched to a gene. The CDR3 length is 16 residues. CDR3 in amino acids: CASSSGTGGAMETQYF. The CDR3 coding sequence is TGTGCCAGCAGTTCCGGGACAGGGGGCGCGATGGAGACCCAGTACTTC.

The chain has TRBV20-1 and TRBJ2-7, with 8 bases aligning to TRBD2. The germline V gene has CDR1 DFQATT and CDR2 SNEGSKA (reference sequence). The CDR3 contains 12 residues. V gave up 5 bases and J gave up 2 bases; unmatched junction bases: 2. The CDR3 nucleotides read TGCAGTGCTTCGGGGGGGGCCTACGAGCAGTACTTC. Translation gives CSASGGAYEQYF.

This clonotype was picked up a small number of times. The V and J genes are TRBV7-3 and TRBJ2-7; a weak D match, TRBD1 (6 bases). Trimming took 6 bases from V and 5 from J, leaving 29 bases between them. Germline V gives CDR1 SGHTA, CDR2 FQGTGA. This CDR3 is 18 amino acids long. The CDR3 spells CASSRTWGRGPFEDEQYF. The CDR3, as DNA: TGTGCCAGCAGTCGCACCTGGGGGCGCGGACCTTTTGAGGACGAGCAGTACTTC.

This clonotype was counted a few times. V is TRBV7-2 and J is TRBJ1-3; TRBD1 might be the D (6 bases). The CDR3 totals 15 residues. V was cut by 3 bases and J by 2 bases, with 11 bases left in between. Per germline, CDR1 SGHTA and CDR2 FQGNSA. The CDR3 is CASSFSGVPGNTIYF. CDR3 nucleotide sequence: TGTGCCAGCAGCTTTTCAGGGGTCCCTGGAAACACCATATATTTT.

The chain carries TRBV7-8 and TRBJ1-1; D is unresolved. This CDR3 contains 13 residues. Trimming stripped 8 bases from V and 3 bases from J, with 13 bases between. Germline V gives CDR1 SGHVS, CDR2 FQNEAQ. The CDR3 nucleotides are TGTGCCAGCCAGCCCCACAGCGACACTGAAGCTTTCTTT. Protein product: CASQPHSDTEAFF.

CDR3 loop: CATSRGKGEAETQYF. For the CDR3, the DNA is TGTGCCACCAGCAGAGGGAAGGGTGAGGCGGAGACCCAGTACTTC. The chain carries TRBV15 and TRBJ2-5; no clear D. The CDR3 length is 15 residues. The ends were cut back, 1 base at V and 5 bases at J, with 14 bases in the middle. CDR1 is LNHNV, CDR2 YYDKDF, per germline (reference sequence).